This T cell receptor beta chain was retrieved from a study of cytomegalovirus exposure and HLA in healthy donors. Background on the study: There were 70 million to 95 million unique TCRs (from HLA-typed donors) in an early data release. Notes on the study in general: Some V segments (TRBV6-2 and TRBV6-3 among them) were excluded as indistinguishable. Most TCR sequences were seen very rarely across donors, but some public TCRs occurred in many.

Germline V gene sequence: CDR1 GTSNPN, CDR2 SVGIG (reference sequence). The CDR3 totals 14 residues. With 0 bases clipped from V and 4 bases from J, the junction kept 2 bases outside the gene matches. In regard to this clone: Its antigen remains unidentified.

Use of 60 Vbeta and 13 Jbeta primers characterized the PCR. Original analysis: Unique TCR beta chains totaled approximately 83 million in a later count, with about 11 million of them shared. Here immunoSEQ multiplex PCR was the method, and the copy in TCRdb shows in-frame clones only, minus some. V, J and clone size are those of that table, while D and trimming were read from the DNA. The table gives around 71,000 clones; the top ten clones make up approximately 1.8% of it. The chain recombines TRBV30 with TRBJ2-2; TRBD2 matches 7 bases. Sequences were obtained from PBMCs. The receptor was isolated from a woman in her thirties in good health and CMV-seronegative. As DNA, the CDR3 is TGTGCCTGGAGTGTAGCGGGGTCCACCGGGGAGCTGTTTTTT. Translating gives CAWSVAGSTGELFF.